A single sample is the source of the 17 T cell receptor beta chains below, sequenced in a study of T cell responses to AZD1222 COVID-19 vaccine. Generated by immunoSEQ multiplex PCR, the TCRdb table keeps only in-frame clones and is missing some. The table has around 110,000 clones, about nine tenths seen once. This specimen consisted of peripheral blood, obtained on day 0 of AZD1222 vaccination. The origin of the receptors is an adult in good health.

The chain has TRBV6-5 and TRBJ1-1; no clear D gene. Trimming took off 6 bases at V and 6 bases at J, with 17 bases between the two ends. The CDR3 runs to 14 residues. Looked up from germline, CDR1 is MNHEY and CDR2 is SVGAGI. The CDR3 loop is CASRPATSPAEAFF. As DNA, the CDR3 is TGTGCCAGCAGGCCGGCCACCAGTCCAGCTGAAGCTTTCTTT.

This clone was observed a single time. This chain links TRBV19 with TRBJ1-2, with 9 bases lining up with TRBD1. The CDR3 sequence is 15 residues long. J gave up 4 bases and V 5 bases, and 8 bases lay outside the gene matches. Per germline, CDR1 LNHDA and CDR2 SQIVND (reference sequence). This CDR3 reads CASSEGQGRGYGYTF. CDR3 nucleotide sequence: TGTGCCAGTAGTGAAGGACAGGGGCGCGGCTATGGCTACACCTTC. Complete variable domain (other parts from reference TRBV19 and TRBJ1-2): DGGITQSPKYLFRKEGQNVTLSCEQNLNHDAMYWYRQDPGQGLRLIYYSQIVNDFQKGDIAEGYSVSREKKESFPLTVTSAQKNPTAFYLCASSEGQGRGYGYTFGSGTRLTVV.

The chain joins TRBV14 to TRBJ1-4; D remains unclear. Between the trimmed V and J ends, which lost 0 bases and 1 base, there was a span of 6 bases. The CDR3 consists of 15 residues. The germline CDR1 and CDR2 sequences are SGHDN and FVKESK. Written as DNA, the CDR3 is TGTGCCAGCAGCCAAGATTTGGGAACTAATGAAAAACTGTTTTTT. It specifies CASSQDLGTNEKLFF.

The V gene is TRBV7-9, the J gene TRBJ2-5; D not certain. In germline, CDR1 is SEHNR, CDR2 FQNEAQ (reference sequence). Trimming removed 6 bases from V and 3 bases from J, with 8 bases in between. CDR3 size: 12 residues. As DNA, the CDR3 is TGTGCCAGCAGTCCCACCGAAGAGACCCAGTACTTC. Translation: CASSPTEETQYF.

This rearrangement joins TRBV2 to TRBJ1-5; no clear D gene. CDR1 and CDR2 from the germline V gene are SNHLY and FYNNEI. This CDR3 has 14 amino acids. With 4 bases removed from V and 4 bases from J, the gap between germline ends came to 11 bases. For the CDR3, the DNA is TGTGCCAGCAGTGCGGATGCCGGAAATCAGCCCCAGCATTTT. Encoded protein: CASSADAGNQPQHF.

This rearrangement joins TRBV18 to TRBJ2-2; no clear D gene. The CDR3 extends over 16 amino acids. The germline gives CDR1 KGHSH, CDR2 LQKENI. The V end lost 0 bases, the J end lost 1 base, and 9 bases lay between the germline ends. The CDR3 DNA sequence: TGTGCCAGCTCACCACCGAGACTGATGAACACCGGGGAGCTGTTTTTT. It translates to CASSPPRLMNTGELFF. Supplemented by reference TRBV18 and TRBJ2-2, the full variable domain reads NAGVMQNPRHLVRRRGQEARLRCSPMKGHSHVYWYRQLPEEGLKFMVYLQKENIIDESGMPKERFSAEFPKEGPSILRIQQVVRGDSAAYFCASSPPRLMNTGELFFGEGSRLTVL.

The chain uses TRBV10-3 and TRBJ2-2; unclear D gene. Trimming shortened V by 0 bases and J by 5 bases, and 4 bases separated the two germline ends. From germline, CDR1 is ENHRY and CDR2 SYGVKD. CDR3 length equals 13 residues. CDR3: CAISESFTGELFF. The CDR3 DNA follows: TGTGCCATCAGTGAGTCTTTTACCGGGGAGCTGTTTTTT.

This rearrangement joins TRBV27 to TRBJ1-1; D remains unclear. The CDR3 loop spans 13 amino acids. V gave up 1 base and J gave up 1 base, with 4 bases separating them. Looked up from germline, CDR1 is MNHEY and CDR2 is SMNVEV (reference sequence). CDR3 DNA sequence: TGTGCCAGCAGTTTATTCGGGAACACTGAAGCTTTCTTT. This translates into CASSLFGNTEAFF.

The rearrangement uses TRBV12-5 and TRBJ1-1; no firm D call. V was clipped by 1 base and J by 2 bases, with 5 bases between them. From germline, CDR1 is LGHNT and CDR2 FRNRAP. The CDR3 extends over 13 amino acids. The CDR3 protein is CASGLAFNTEAFF. CDR3 nucleotide sequence: TGTGCTAGTGGTTTGGCTTTCAACACTGAAGCTTTCTTT.

J is TRBJ1-1 and V is TRBV7-9; D is possibly TRBD1 (5 bases). This CDR3 has 12 amino acids. The germline V and J ends were trimmed by 1 base and 10 bases, with 10 bases remaining between them. Germline V CDR1 and CDR2: SEHNR, FQNEAQ (reference sequence). The CDR3 region has the DNA TGTGCCAGCAGCTTAGGGGGGGTTGCAGCTTTCTTT. Protein sequence: CASSLGGVAAFF.

CDR3 sequence reads: CASTLNGQNTEAFF. The CDR3 nucleotides read TGTGCCAGCACCCTTAATGGGCAAAACACTGAAGCTTTCTTT. The chain is built from TRBV7-9 and TRBJ1-1; D unclear. Trimming removed 7 bases at V and 2 bases at J, with 14 bases between. The CDR3 is 14 residues long. Germline V lookup: CDR1 SEHNR, CDR2 FQNEAQ (reference sequence).

The chain carries TRBV27 and TRBJ1-1; tentative D call: TRBD1 (5 bases). The ends were cut back, 6 bases at V and 0 bases at J, with 14 bases in the middle. The CDR3 is 15 amino acids. CDR1 is MNHEY and CDR2 is SMNVEV in the germline V gene (reference sequence). The CDR3 bases are TGTGCCAGCAGCCCCAAAGGGGCTATGAACACTGAAGCTTTCTTT. Its translation: CASSPKGAMNTEAFF.

The genes are TRBV29-1 and TRBJ1-2, with D possibly being TRBD1 (6 bases). Between the trimmed V and J ends, which lost 1 base and 4 bases, there was a span of 16 bases. The germline V gene has CDR1 SQVTM and CDR2 ANQGSEA. The CDR3 contains 15 residues. In DNA, the CDR3 is TGCAGCGTTGAAGGGACCCGGGACATCGTCTATGGCTACACCTTC. Protein: CSVEGTRDIVYGYTF.

The chain couples TRBV30 to TRBJ2-7, with 10 bases identical to TRBD1. The V and J ends lost 0 bases and 6 bases, in that order; junction bases with no gene match: 2. The CDR3 is made up of 13 amino acids. CDR1 is GTSNPN and CDR2 is SVGIG in the germline V gene (reference sequence). The CDR3 reads CAWSVRTGGEQYF. The CDR3 bases are TGTGCCTGGAGTGTACGGACAGGGGGCGAGCAGTACTTC.

This chain joins TRBV7-9 and TRBJ1-2, with 12 positions matching TRBD1. V trimming: 6 bases; J trimming: 0 bases; junction bases outside the gene matches: 8. The CDR3 totals 17 residues. Per the germline V gene, CDR1 is SEHNR and CDR2 is FQNEAQ (reference sequence). The CDR3 coding sequence is TGTGCCAGCAGTTCTCCGGGACAGGGGGCAGCTAACTATGGCTACACCTTC. This gives the protein CASSSPGQGAANYGYTF.

The genes are TRBV6-5 and TRBJ2-7, with D uncertain. This CDR3 contains 16 residues. Trimming took off 2 bases at V and 2 bases at J, with 16 bases between the two ends. In germline, CDR1 is MNHEY, CDR2 SVGAGI. The CDR3 spells CASSYDFGRPTYEQYF. DNA of the CDR3: TGTGCCAGCAGTTACGACTTCGGCAGGCCGACCTACGAGCAGTACTTC.

V is TRBV7-2 and J is TRBJ2-6, with no clear D. With 5 bases removed from V and 2 bases from J, the gap between germline ends came to 10 bases. Germline CDR1 and CDR2: SGHTA and FQGNSA. The CDR3 consists of 15 residues. CDR3: CASSTWTPGANVLTF. In nucleotides, the CDR3 is TGTGCCAGCAGCACCTGGACCCCTGGGGCCAACGTCCTGACTTTC.